A selection of T cell receptor beta chains follows, all from one sample in a study of control samples from healthy donors and cancer patients. Sequenced by immunoSEQ multiplex PCR; TCRdb stores in-frame clones only, minus some. The sample shows some 120,000 clones, under 95% of them seen only once. Sample: blood. These receptors were taken from a man between 18 and 29 years old in good health. CDR3s include the opening cysteine and the closing phenylalanine or tryptophan. The D gene is left open where the match is weak. Size tells how often a clone was seen (once, few, many) or the class of an expanded clone, and some rows leave it out.

V gene	clone size	D gene	J gene	CDR3 DNA	CDR3 protein
TRBV7-3	.	.	TRBJ1-2	TGTGCCAGCAGCTTAACGCCAACTAACTATGGCTACACCTTC	CASSLTPTNYGYTF
TRBV7-9	.	TRBD1	TRBJ2-5	TGTGCCAGCAGCGCCCCGGGACAGGGGCGAGAGACCCAGTACTTC	CASSAPGQGRETQYF
TRBV7-9	.	.	TRBJ1-2	TGTGCCAGCAGCTTAGCAGAAGGGACGGCCTATGGCTACACCTTC	CASSLAEGTAYGYTF
TRBV6-1	.	.	TRBJ2-2	TGTGCCAGCAGTGAATCAGGGCCGAACACCGGGGAGCTGTTTTTT	CASSESGPNTGELFF
TRBV6-5	.	.	TRBJ1-3	TGTGCCGGCAGGTCTAAGGCAACAGGAAGAAACACCATATATTTT	CAGRSKATGRNTIYF
TRBV19	.	.	TRBJ2-1	TGTGCCAGTAGACGGGGAAGCTCCTACAATGAGCAGTTCTTC	CASRRGSSYNEQFF
TRBV6-1	.	TRBD1	TRBJ2-5	TGTGCCAGCAGGGAAAGGACAGGGGGCTTCTTCGAGACCCAGTACTTC	CASRERTGGFFETQYF
TRBV11-3	.	.	TRBJ2-1	TGTGCCAGCAGCCCCGACGGGTACGGTGAGCAGTTCTTC	CASSPDGYGEQFF
TRBV4-1	.	.	TRBJ1-1	TGCGCCAGCAGCCAAGAGATCGGGGGGGTGAACACTGAAGCTTTCTTT	CASSQEIGGVNTEAFF
TRBV5-4	once	.	TRBJ2-7	TGTGCCAGCAGCTTCTCTACGGGGACCTACGAGCAGTACTTC	CASSFSTGTYEQYF
TRBV14	.	.	TRBJ1-3	TGTGCCAGCAGCCTTGGAAACACCATATATTTT	CASSLGNTIYF
TRBV12-5	.	TRBD1	TRBJ2-1	TGTGCTAGTGGTTATAATTACAGGGGGCGCATAAATGAGCAGTTCTTC	CASGYNYRGRINEQFF
TRBV27	.	.	TRBJ1-1	TGTGCCAGCAGTTTCGGAGGCCACACTGAAGCTTTCTTT	CASSFGGHTEAFF
TRBV5-4	.	.	TRBJ1-1	TGTGCCAGCAGCTTGAGGGGAAGCGTATTGACTGAAGCTTTCTTT	CASSLRGSVLTEAFF
TRBV7-9	.	.	TRBJ1-1	TGTGCCAGCAGATATAGCGGAGGTAACACTGAAGCTTTCTTT	CASRYSGGNTEAFF
TRBV30	.	.	TRBJ2-7	TGTGCTGCCTTAGTAAGGAGCGCCTACGAGCAGTACTTC	CAALVRSAYEQYF
TRBV5-4	.	.	TRBJ2-1	TGTGCCAGCAGCTCTTCTTTTTACATGGGACGTGGGCGTAAGAATGAGCAGTTCTTC	CASSSSFYMGRGRKNEQFF
TRBV5-1	.	.	TRBJ1-1	TGCGCCAGCAGCTTGGGGGCACAGGGAACGGCGAAGACTGAAGCTTTCTTT	CASSLGAQGTAKTEAFF
TRBV5-1	.	.	TRBJ2-1	TGCGCCAGCAGCCTTCCGGGGGCAGTAGACAATGAGCAGTTCTTC	CASSLPGAVDNEQFF
TRBV21-1	.	.	TRBJ1-5	TGTGCCAGCAGCCGTAATACCAAGACAGGGAAACAGCCCCAGCATTTT	CASSRNTKTGKQPQHF
TRBV29-1	.	TRBD1	TRBJ2-7	TGCAGCGTTCTGAACAACCCGGACAGGGCCCACGAGCAGTACTTC	CSVLNNPDRAHEQYF
TRBV5-1	.	TRBD1	TRBJ2-2	TGCGCCAGCAGCTTGGTCGGGACAGGAAACACCGGGGAGCTGTTTTTT	CASSLVGTGNTGELFF
TRBV4-2	.	TRBD2	TRBJ2-2	TGTGCCAGCAGCCAAGAGAGGCTAGATCGGAGCGGGAGCGGGGAGCTGTTTTTT	CASSQERLDRSGSGELFF
TRBV27	.	.	TRBJ1-4	TGTGCCAGCAGTCCCCTGATAGGGGCGGAGGAAAAACTGTTTTTT	CASSPLIGAEEKLFF
TRBV7-2	.	TRBD2	TRBJ2-3	TGTGCCAGCAGCTTAGCGCGGGATAGCGGGTTTGCAGATACGCAGTATTTT	CASSLARDSGFADTQYF
TRBV5-1	few	.	TRBJ1-6	TGCGCCAGCAGCTTTACCCAAGGAGATTCACCCCTCCACTTT	CASSFTQGDSPLHF
TRBV14	.	TRBD2	TRBJ2-5	TGTGCCAGCAGTAAGATGGCGGGGGGATCTGAGACCCAGTACTTC	CASSKMAGGSETQYF
TRBV5-1	.	TRBD2	TRBJ2-1	TGCGCCAGCAGCTTGGGACTAGCGGATGAGCAGTTCTTC	CASSLGLADEQFF
TRBV21-1	.	.	TRBJ1-5	TGTGCCAGCCCGGGACAGGGAAAATGGCCCCAGCATTTT	CASPGQGKWPQHF
TRBV19	.	.	TRBJ2-1	TGTGCCACTAAGCGCCCTAGCGTCTACAATGAGCAGTTCTTC	CATKRPSVYNEQFF
TRBV7-9	.	.	TRBJ1-2	TGTGCCAGCAGCCCGGGACGGGACTATGGCTACACCTTC	CASSPGRDYGYTF
TRBV21-1	.	.	TRBJ1-6	TGTGCCAGATTACAGGGTGACGATAATTCACCCCTCCACTTT	CARLQGDDNSPLHF
TRBV29-1	.	.	TRBJ1-1	TGCAGCGGCACCAACGGACACACTGAAGCTTTCTTT	CSGTNGHTEAFF
TRBV30	.	TRBD1	TRBJ1-6	TGTGCCTGGAGCCGTGACAGGGGGCCTAATTCACCCCTCCACTTT	CAWSRDRGPNSPLHF
TRBV19	.	TRBD1	TRBJ1-2	TGTGCCAGTAGCACTTGGATTACAGGGGGCAGTGACTACACCTTC	CASSTWITGGSDYTF
TRBV13	.	TRBD1	TRBJ2-6	TGTGCCAGCAGAACAGGGGTGGCTGGGGCCAACGTCCTGACTTTC	CASRTGVAGANVLTF
TRBV29-1	.	TRBD1	TRBJ1-2	TGCAGCGTCGAGGGGACAGTGTTCTATGGCTACACCTTC	CSVEGTVFYGYTF
TRBV20-1	.	TRBD1	TRBJ1-2	TGCAGTGCTAGGACAGGGGCTGGCTACACCTTC	CSARTGAGYTF
TRBV30	.	.	TRBJ1-1	TGTGCCTGGAGTCAACCGAACACTGAAGCTTTCTTT	CAWSQPNTEAFF
TRBV19	.	.	TRBJ1-5	TGTGCCAGTAGTCCAAGCCCGGGGGCAGGAGTTCAGCCCCAGCATTTT	CASSPSPGAGVQPQHF
TRBV18	.	TRBD2	TRBJ2-1	TGTGCCAGCTCACCACCGCTAGCGGGGGCCTCCTACAATGAGCAGTTCTTC	CASSPPLAGASYNEQFF
TRBV5-1	.	.	TRBJ1-1	TGCGCCAGCACAGCCCAGGGTGGTGAAGCTTTCTTT	CASTAQGGEAFF
TRBV18	.	.	TRBJ2-1	TGTGCCAGCTCACCCCGGACTAACTACAATGAGCAGTTCTTC	CASSPRTNYNEQFF
TRBV7-3	.	TRBD2	TRBJ2-2	TGTGCCAGCAGCAAACGGACTAGCGGGGCGCCGACAACATTGAACACCGGGGAGCTGTTTTTT	CASSKRTSGAPTTLNTGELFF
TRBV3-1/TRBV3-2	.	TRBD1	TRBJ1-6	TGTGCCAGCAGCATCAACAGGGGATCCGTATCACCCCTCCACTTT	CASSINRGSVSPLHF
TRBV7-9	.	.	TRBJ2-1	TGTGCCAGCAGCTTAACGGGGGCGGGCAATGAGCAGTTCTTC	CASSLTGAGNEQFF
TRBV6-1	.	.	TRBJ2-7	TGTGCCAGCAGTGAAGCCCCCCCCCACGAGCAGTACTTC	CASSEAPPHEQYF
TRBV12-3/TRBV12-4	.	.	TRBJ1-1	TGTGCCAGCACCCCCGTTGCTTTGACTGAAGCTTTCTTT	CASTPVALTEAFF
TRBV5-1	.	.	TRBJ1-1	TGCGCCAGCAGCTTACTGCAGGGGAACACTGAAGCTTTCTTT	CASSLLQGNTEAFF
TRBV2	.	.	TRBJ2-7	TGTGCCAGCAGTGAAGGGCCGGGCCCCCACTCCTACGAGCAGTACTTC	CASSEGPGPHSYEQYF
TRBV18	.	.	TRBJ2-5	TGTGCCAGCTCACCACCGTTTCCGGACCAAGAGACCCAGTACTTC	CASSPPFPDQETQYF